Detailed here is one T cell receptor (beta chain). Its antigen is not identified. Naive CD8 T cells were FACS-sorted by CD8+CD4-CCR7+CD45RA+ markers. These data belong to a study of molecular identifiers for immune sequencing clone quantification. Libraries of bulk TCR were made by previously described methods (with listed TCR primers). One entry per CDR3 protein results from TCRdb running MiXCR on the PCR reads. The sample has about 640,000 distinct CDR3 sequences; just under 20% are singletons. J was trimmed by 0 bases and V by 7 bases; bases with no gene match: 3. Germline CDR1 LNHDA, CDR2 SQIVND (reference sequence). CDR3 size: 15 residues. Study results and limitations: Spiked Jurkat TCR RNA equivalent to one cell was reportedly detectable in around 980,000 naive cells.

The chain recombines TRBV19 with TRBJ2-3, with TRBD2 identical over 11 bases. Sequencing was done on a sample of naive CD8+ T cells from blood, with Jurkat cell RNA spiked in. Subset in this sample: FACS-sorted CD8+CD4-CCR7+CD45RA+ naive T cells. The source of this sequence is a human donor in good health. Some libraries in this study had Jurkat cell RNA spiked in. This CDR3 reads CASTLAGGSTDTQYF. As DNA, the CDR3 is TGTGCCAGTACCCTAGCGGGGGGAAGCACAGATACGCAGTATTTT.